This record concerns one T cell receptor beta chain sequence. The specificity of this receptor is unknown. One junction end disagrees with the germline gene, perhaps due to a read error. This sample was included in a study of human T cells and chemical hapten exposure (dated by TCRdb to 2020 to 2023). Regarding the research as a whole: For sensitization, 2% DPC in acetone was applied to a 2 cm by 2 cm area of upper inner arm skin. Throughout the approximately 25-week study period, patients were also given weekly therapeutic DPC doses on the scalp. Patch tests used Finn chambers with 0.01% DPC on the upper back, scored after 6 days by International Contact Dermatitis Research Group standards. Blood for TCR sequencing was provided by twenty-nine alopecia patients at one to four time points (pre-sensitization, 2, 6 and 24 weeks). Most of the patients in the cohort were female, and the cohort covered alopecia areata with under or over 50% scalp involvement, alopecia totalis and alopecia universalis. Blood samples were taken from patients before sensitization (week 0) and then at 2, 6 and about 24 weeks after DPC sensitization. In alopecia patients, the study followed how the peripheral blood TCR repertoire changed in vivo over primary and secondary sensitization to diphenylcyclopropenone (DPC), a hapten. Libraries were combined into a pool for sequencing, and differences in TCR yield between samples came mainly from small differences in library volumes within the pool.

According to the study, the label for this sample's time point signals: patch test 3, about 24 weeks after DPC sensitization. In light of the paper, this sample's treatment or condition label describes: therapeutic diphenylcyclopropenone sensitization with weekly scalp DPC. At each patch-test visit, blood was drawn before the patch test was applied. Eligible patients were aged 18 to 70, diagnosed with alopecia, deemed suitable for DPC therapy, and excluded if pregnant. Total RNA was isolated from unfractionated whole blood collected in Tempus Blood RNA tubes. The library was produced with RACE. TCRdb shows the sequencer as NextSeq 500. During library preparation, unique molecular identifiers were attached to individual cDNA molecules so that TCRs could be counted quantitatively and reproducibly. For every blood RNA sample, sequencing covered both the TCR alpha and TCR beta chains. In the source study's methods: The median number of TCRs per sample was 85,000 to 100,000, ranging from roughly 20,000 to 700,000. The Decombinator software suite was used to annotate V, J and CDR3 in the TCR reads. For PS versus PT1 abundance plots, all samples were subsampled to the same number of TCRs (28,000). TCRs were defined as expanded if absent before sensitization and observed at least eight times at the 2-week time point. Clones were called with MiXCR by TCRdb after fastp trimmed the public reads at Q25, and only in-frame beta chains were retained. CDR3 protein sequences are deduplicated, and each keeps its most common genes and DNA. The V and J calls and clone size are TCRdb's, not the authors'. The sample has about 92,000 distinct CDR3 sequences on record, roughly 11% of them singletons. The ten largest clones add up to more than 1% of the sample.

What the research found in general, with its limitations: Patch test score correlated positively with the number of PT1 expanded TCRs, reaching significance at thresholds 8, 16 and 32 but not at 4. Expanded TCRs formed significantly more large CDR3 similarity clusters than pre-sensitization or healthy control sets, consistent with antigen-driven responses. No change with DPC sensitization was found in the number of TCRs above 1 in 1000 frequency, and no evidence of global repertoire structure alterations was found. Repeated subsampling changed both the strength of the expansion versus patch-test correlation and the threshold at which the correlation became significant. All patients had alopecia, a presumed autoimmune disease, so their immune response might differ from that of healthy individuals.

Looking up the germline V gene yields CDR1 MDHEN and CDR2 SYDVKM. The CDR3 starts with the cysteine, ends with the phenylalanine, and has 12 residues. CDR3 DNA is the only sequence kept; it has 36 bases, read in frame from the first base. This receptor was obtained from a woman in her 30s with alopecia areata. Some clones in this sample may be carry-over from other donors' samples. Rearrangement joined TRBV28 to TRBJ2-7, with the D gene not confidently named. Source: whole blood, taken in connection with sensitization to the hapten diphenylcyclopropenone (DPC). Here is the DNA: TGTGTCAGCAGTTGGCGCGGCTACGAGCAGTACTTC. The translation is CVSSWRGYEQYF.